This T cell receptor beta chain was recovered during a study of T cell clonotyping in hematopoietic cell transplantation. In the case of this clone: The antigen is unknown.

TCRdb's table, derived via immunoSEQ multiplex PCR, lists solely in-frame clones and lacks some. The sample carries over 7,500 clones, nearly 98% recorded once. Whole-study results and caveats: Few recipient clonotypes overlapped donors; over 95% were de novo at given depth. Cells were unsorted, so CD4 and CD8 contributions were not separated. After transplant, recipient diversity fell while pathologically expanded clonotypes grew through day 180.

Recipient blood drawn about 28 days pretransplant and days 30, 100, 180 after. Sequencing used peripheral blood mononuclear cells, obtained 100 days after allogeneic stem cell transplant. This receptor was identified in a male patient aged 60-69 years who had an allogeneic stem cell transplant from a related donor, so the T cells may come from the graft donor. Some clones in this sample may be carry-over from other donors' samples.

CDR3: CASSLNYRGGPQDTQYF. In nucleotides, the CDR3 is TGTGCCAGCAGCTTAAACTACAGGGGGGGCCCACAGGATACGCAGTATTTT. The chain links TRBV7-3 to TRBJ2-3, with a possible D match to TRBD1 (8 bases). Germline loops: CDR1 SGHTA, CDR2 FQGTGA. This CDR3 contains 17 residues. V lost 1 base to trimming and J lost 6 bases, with 20 bases between them.